This is a list of T cell receptor beta chains from one sample in a study of T cell responses to AZD1222 COVID-19 vaccine. The method was immunoSEQ multiplex PCR; TCRdb's version includes in-frame clones alone and lacks a portion of them. Found here are some 120,000 clones, around 90% of them singletons; the top ten hold about 17%. The material was peripheral blood, obtained on day 0 of MenACWY control vaccination. These receptors originate from an adult in good health. Both conserved end residues are part of each CDR3. D genes are given only for firm matches. Size is stated for part of the rows, as once, few or many counts, or as a class when the clone is expanded.

>TRBJ2-1|-|TRBV29-1|TRBD2
CSARGLAGGLSYNEQFF
TGCAGCGCGAGGGGTCTAGCGGGGGGCCTCTCCTACAATGAGCAGTTCTTC
>TRBJ1-1|-|TRBV11-2|TRBD1
CASSSGQGNEAFF
TGTGCCAGCAGCTCAGGACAGGGGAATGAAGCTTTCTTT
>TRBJ1-1|-|TRBV5-6|-
CASSYQWGEAFF
TGTGCCAGCAGTTATCAGTGGGGAGAAGCTTTCTTT
>TRBJ1-2|-|TRBV3-1/TRBV3-2|-
CASSHIHYGYTF
TGTGCCAGCAGCCATATTCACTATGGCTACACCTTC
>TRBJ2-7|-|TRBV2|TRBD2
CASSDAGGVYEQYF
TGTGCCAGCAGTGATGCTGGGGGGGTATACGAGCAGTACTTC
>TRBJ2-1|once|TRBV30|TRBD1
CAWSPGQGRGKQFF
TGTGCCTGGAGCCCGGGACAGGGAAGGGGCAAGCAGTTCTTC
>TRBJ2-7|-|TRBV28|-
CASTIGRPYEQYF
TGTGCCAGCACAATCGGCAGGCCCTACGAGCAGTACTTC
>TRBJ2-5|-|TRBV6-6|TRBD2
CASRPSGPETQYF
TGTGCCAGCAGACCTAGCGGGCCCGAGACCCAGTACTTC
>TRBJ1-2|-|TRBV27|TRBD1
CASSMTLRQGEYGYTF
TGTGCCAGCAGTATGACACTCAGACAGGGCGAATATGGCTACACCTTC
>TRBJ2-2|once|TRBV5-1|TRBD1
CASSPRQGAGELFF
TGCGCCAGCAGCCCGAGACAGGGGGCCGGGGAGCTGTTTTTT
>TRBJ2-7|-|TRBV10-1|TRBD2
CASSESTSGGHEQYF
TGCGCCAGCAGTGAGTCGACTAGCGGAGGACACGAGCAGTACTTC
>TRBJ2-3|-|TRBV3-1/TRBV3-2|-
CASSQDLHGSSTDTQYF
TGTGCCAGCAGCCAAGATCTGCACGGATCTAGCACAGATACGCAGTATTTT
>TRBJ1-2|-|TRBV5-6|TRBD1
CASSYRTGNYGYTF
TGTGCCAGCAGCTACCGGACAGGGAACTATGGCTACACCTTC
>TRBJ2-3|-|TRBV7-3|TRBD2
CASSLTSGTADTQYF
TGTGCCAGCAGCTTGACTAGCGGGACCGCAGATACGCAGTATTTT
>TRBJ2-3|-|TRBV2|-
CASSGGWSTDTQYF
TGTGCCAGCAGTGGGGGGTGGAGCACAGATACGCAGTATTTT
>TRBJ1-5|-|TRBV19|-
CASSALGGQPQHF
TGTGCCAGTAGTGCCCTAGGCGGTCAGCCCCAGCATTTT
>TRBJ1-5|-|TRBV28|TRBD1
CASSWTGRNQPQHF
TGTGCCAGCAGCTGGACAGGGCGAAATCAGCCCCAGCATTTT
>TRBJ1-5|-|TRBV19|-
CASSRGGQPQHF
TGTGCCAGTAGTAGGGGAGGTCAGCCCCAGCATTTT
>TRBJ2-7|once|TRBV27|-
CASSFPSGREQYF
TGTGCCAGCAGTTTCCCGTCGGGACGCGAGCAGTACTTC
>TRBJ2-7|-|TRBV11-2|-
CASSPRGTSYEQYF
TGTGCCAGCAGCCCTCGAGGGACCTCCTACGAGCAGTACTTC
>TRBJ1-2|-|TRBV27|-
CASKFMQRGGYTF
TGTGCCAGCAAGTTTATGCAGAGAGGTGGCTACACCTTC
>TRBJ1-4|-|TRBV2|-
CASKKGWSEKLFF
TGTGCCAGCAAAAAGGGTTGGTCTGAAAAACTGTTTTTT
>TRBJ2-2|-|TRBV10-2|-
CASGLEALAGELFF
TGCGCCAGCGGTCTGGAGGCCCTTGCCGGGGAGCTGTTTTTT
>TRBJ2-3|-|TRBV28|TRBD2
CASSLLGIGREQSTDTQYF
TGTGCCAGCAGTTTATTGGGGATAGGGCGGGAGCAAAGCACAGATACGCAGTATTTT
>TRBJ1-1|-|TRBV11-2|-
CASSSSPVIPEAFF
TGTGCCAGCAGCTCCTCCCCGGTAATACCTGAAGCTTTCTTT
>TRBJ1-2|once|TRBV5-1|-
CASSPGLRGYNYGYTF
TGCGCCAGCAGCCCGGGCCTGAGGGGTTATAACTATGGCTACACCTTC
>TRBJ2-7|-|TRBV19|-
CASREAGEVGEQYF
TGTGCCAGTAGAGAAGCTGGAGAGGTTGGCGAGCAGTACTTC
>TRBJ1-5|-|TRBV15|TRBD1
CATSFGTGDNSNQPQHF
TGTGCCACCAGCTTCGGGACAGGGGACAATAGCAATCAGCCCCAGCATTTT
>TRBJ1-6|-|TRBV5-5|-
CASSFSQGSSPLHF
TGTGCCAGCAGCTTTTCTCAGGGTAGTTCACCCCTCCACTTT
>TRBJ2-3|once|TRBV2|-
CASSETSESGDTQYF
TGTGCCAGCAGTGAGACTAGTGAGTCCGGAGATACGCAGTATTTT
>TRBJ1-3|-|TRBV19|-
CASRPPQGSGNTIYF
TGTGCCAGTAGGCCACCACAGGGCTCTGGAAACACCATATATTTT
>TRBJ2-2|-|TRBV5-5|-
CASNFPDRPTGELFF
TGTGCCAGCAACTTCCCAGACAGGCCCACCGGGGAGCTGTTTTTT
>TRBJ1-3|-|TRBV3-1/TRBV3-2|-
CASSPRGSGNTIYF
TGTGCCAGCAGCCCCAGGGGTTCTGGAAACACCATATATTTT
>TRBJ1-6|-|TRBV28|TRBD1
CASSLLGRGNSPLHF
TGTGCCAGCAGTTTATTAGGCAGGGGGAATTCACCCCTCCACTTT
>TRBJ1-1|-|TRBV5-8|-
CASELAQGRGNTEAFF
TGTGCCAGCGAGCTAGCTCAGGGGAGGGGGAACACTGAAGCTTTCTTT
>TRBJ1-2|-|TRBV6-5|-
CASRIPGSNYGYTF
TGTGCCAGCAGGATACCGGGATCTAACTATGGCTACACCTTC
>TRBJ2-7|-|TRBV29-1|-
CSVADYEQYF
TGCAGCGTTGCCGACTACGAGCAGTACTTC
>TRBJ1-2|few|TRBV5-1|-
CASSDFIGGGYTF
TGCGCCAGCAGTGATTTTATTGGAGGTGGCTACACCTTC
>TRBJ2-7|-|TRBV15|-
CATSETVNYEQYF
TGTGCCACCAGCGAGACAGTTAACTACGAGCAGTACTTC
>TRBJ1-5|-|TRBV7-9|TRBD1
CASSFGWRQGQDQPQHF
TGTGCCAGCAGCTTCGGATGGCGCCAGGGACAGGATCAGCCCCAGCATTTT
>TRBJ1-1|few|TRBV6-1|-
CASSDWGGTEAFF
TGTGCCAGCAGTGATTGGGGGGGCACTGAAGCTTTCTTT
>TRBJ1-1|-|TRBV28|-
CASSLGGAGLDSAFF
TGTGCCAGCAGTTTAGGGGGGGCGGGCCTTGATTCAGCTTTCTTT
>TRBJ1-4|-|TRBV7-9|-
CASSLDPSGEKLFF
TGTGCCAGCAGCTTAGATCCCTCCGGTGAAAAACTGTTTTTT
>TRBJ2-3|once|TRBV28|TRBD2
CASRLSGTSGSRMIADTQYF
TGTGCCAGCCGTCTTTCTGGGACTAGCGGGAGTAGGATGATCGCAGATACGCAGTATTTT
>TRBJ2-3|-|TRBV7-8|-
CASSLGSGRADTQYF
TGTGCCAGCAGCTTAGGGTCAGGGCGAGCAGATACGCAGTATTTT
>TRBJ2-7|-|TRBV2|-
CASSGGQGFNEQYF
TGTGCCAGCAGTGGGGGCCAGGGTTTTAACGAGCAGTACTTC
>TRBJ2-7|-|TRBV4-2|-
CASSQELEQLYEQYF
TGTGCCAGCAGCCAAGAATTGGAACAGCTCTACGAGCAGTACTTC
>TRBJ2-5|-|TRBV9|TRBD2
CASSAGGGTGETQYF
TGTGCCAGCAGCGCTGGGGGAGGGACGGGAGAGACCCAGTACTTC